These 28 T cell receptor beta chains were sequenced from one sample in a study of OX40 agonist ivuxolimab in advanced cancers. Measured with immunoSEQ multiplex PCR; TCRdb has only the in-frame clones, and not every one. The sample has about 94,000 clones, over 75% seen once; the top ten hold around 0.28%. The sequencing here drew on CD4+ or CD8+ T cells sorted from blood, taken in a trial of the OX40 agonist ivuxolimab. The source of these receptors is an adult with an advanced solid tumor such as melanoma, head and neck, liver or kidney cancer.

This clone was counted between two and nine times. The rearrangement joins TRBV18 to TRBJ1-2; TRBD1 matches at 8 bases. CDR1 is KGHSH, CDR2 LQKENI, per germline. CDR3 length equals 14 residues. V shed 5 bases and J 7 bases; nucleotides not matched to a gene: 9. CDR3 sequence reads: CASSSYRGESGYTF. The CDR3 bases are TGTGCCAGCTCATCGTACAGGGGGGAGAGTGGCTACACCTTC.

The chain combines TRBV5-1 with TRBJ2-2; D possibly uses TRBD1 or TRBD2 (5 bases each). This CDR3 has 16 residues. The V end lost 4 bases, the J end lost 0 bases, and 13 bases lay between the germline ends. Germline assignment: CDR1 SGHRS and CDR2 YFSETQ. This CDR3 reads CASSPGTAANTGELFF. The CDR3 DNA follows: TGCGCCAGCAGCCCCGGGACGGCAGCGAACACCGGGGAGCTGTTTTTT.

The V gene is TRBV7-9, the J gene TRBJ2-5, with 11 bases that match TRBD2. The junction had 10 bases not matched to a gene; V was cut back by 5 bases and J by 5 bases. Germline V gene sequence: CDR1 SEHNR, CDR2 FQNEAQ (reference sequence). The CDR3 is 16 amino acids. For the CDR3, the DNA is TGTGCCAGCAGCCGTCAGACTAGCGGGGAACGGGAGACCCAGTACTTC. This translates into CASSRQTSGERETQYF.

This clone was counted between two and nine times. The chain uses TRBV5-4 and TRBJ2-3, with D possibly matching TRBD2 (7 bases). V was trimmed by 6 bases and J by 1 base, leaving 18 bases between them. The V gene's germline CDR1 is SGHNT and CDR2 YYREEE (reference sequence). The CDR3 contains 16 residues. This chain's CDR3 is CASNQGGGGRTDTQYF. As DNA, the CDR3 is TGTGCCAGCAACCAGGGAGGGGGGGGACGCACAGATACGCAGTATTTT.

CDR3 bases: TGTGCCAGCAGGTCCTCGGGAGTTGACACAGATACGCAGTATTTT. Translated, it gives CASRSSGVDTDTQYF. The genes are TRBV6-5 and TRBJ2-3, with D possibly matching TRBD2 (6 bases). V lost 6 bases to trimming and J lost 2 bases, with 15 bases between them. In germline, CDR1 is MNHEY, CDR2 SVGAGI. The CDR3 loop spans 15 amino acids.

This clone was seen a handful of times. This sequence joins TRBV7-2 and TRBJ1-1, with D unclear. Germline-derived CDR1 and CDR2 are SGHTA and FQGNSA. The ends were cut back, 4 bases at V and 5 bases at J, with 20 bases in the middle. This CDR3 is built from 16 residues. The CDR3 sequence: CASSSPFRIIRTEAFF. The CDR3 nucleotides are TGTGCCAGCAGCTCCCCTTTCAGGATTATAAGGACTGAAGCTTTCTTT.

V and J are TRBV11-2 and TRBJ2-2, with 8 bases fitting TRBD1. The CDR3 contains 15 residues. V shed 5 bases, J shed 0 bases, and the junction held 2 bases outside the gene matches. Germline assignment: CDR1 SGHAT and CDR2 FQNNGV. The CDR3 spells CASSADRANTGELFF. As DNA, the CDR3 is TGTGCCAGCAGCGCGGACAGGGCGAACACCGGGGAGCTGTTTTTT. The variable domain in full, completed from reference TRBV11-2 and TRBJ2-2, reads EAGVAQSPRYKIIEKRQSVAFWCNPISGHATLYWYQQILGQGPKLLIQFQNNGVVDDSQLPKDRFSAERLKGVDSTLKIQPAKLEDSAVYLCASSADRANTGELFFGEGSRLTVL.

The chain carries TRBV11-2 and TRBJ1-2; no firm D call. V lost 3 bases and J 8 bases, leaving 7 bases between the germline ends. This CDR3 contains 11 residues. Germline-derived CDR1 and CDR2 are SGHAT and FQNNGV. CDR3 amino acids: CASSFLGGYTF. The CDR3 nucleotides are TGTGCCAGCAGCTTCCTCGGGGGCTACACCTTC.

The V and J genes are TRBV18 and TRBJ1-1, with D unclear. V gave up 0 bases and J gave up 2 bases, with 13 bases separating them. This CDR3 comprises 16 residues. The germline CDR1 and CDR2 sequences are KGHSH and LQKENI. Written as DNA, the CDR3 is TGTGCCAGCTCACCACCGACGCGGAGGCAAAACACTGAAGCTTTCTTT. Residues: CASSPPTRRQNTEAFF.

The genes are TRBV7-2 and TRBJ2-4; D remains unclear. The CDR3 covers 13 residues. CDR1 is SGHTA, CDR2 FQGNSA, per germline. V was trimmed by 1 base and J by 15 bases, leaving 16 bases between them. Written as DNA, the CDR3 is TGTGCCAGCAGCTTAGAACGCCGGTCGGTTGGGTACTTC. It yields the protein CASSLERRSVGYF. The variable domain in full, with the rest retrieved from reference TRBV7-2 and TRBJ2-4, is GAGVSQSPSNKVTEKGKDVELRCDPISGHTALYWYRQSLGQGLEFLIYFQGNSAPDKSGLPSDRFSAERTGGSVSTLTIQRTQQEDSAVYLCASSLERRSVGYFGAGTRLSVL.

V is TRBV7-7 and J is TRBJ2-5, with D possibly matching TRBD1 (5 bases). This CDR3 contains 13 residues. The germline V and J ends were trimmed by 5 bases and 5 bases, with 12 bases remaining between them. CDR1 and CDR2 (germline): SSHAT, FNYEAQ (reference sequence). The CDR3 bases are TGTGCCAGCAGCCAGGGCGAAGCGGAGACCCAGTACTTC. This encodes CASSQGEAETQYF. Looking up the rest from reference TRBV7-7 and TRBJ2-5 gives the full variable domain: GAGVSQSPRYKVTKRGQDVTLRCDPISSHATLYWYQQALGQGPEFLTYFNYEAQPDKSGLPSDRFSAERPEGSISTLTIQRTEQRDSAMYRCASSQGEAETQYFGPGTRLLVL.

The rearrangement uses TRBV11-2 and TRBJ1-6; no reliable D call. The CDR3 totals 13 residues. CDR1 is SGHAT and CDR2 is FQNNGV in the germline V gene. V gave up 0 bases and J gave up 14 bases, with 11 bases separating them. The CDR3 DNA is TGTGCCAGCAGCTTAGAGTTAGGGTGGGCCCTCCACTTT. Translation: CASSLELGWALHF.

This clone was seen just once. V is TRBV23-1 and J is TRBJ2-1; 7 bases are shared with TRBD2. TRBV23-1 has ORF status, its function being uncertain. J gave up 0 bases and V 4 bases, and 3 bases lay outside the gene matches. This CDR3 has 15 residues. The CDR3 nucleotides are TGCGCCAGCAGTCGGGGGGGTAGCTCCTACAATGAGCAGTTCTTC. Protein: CASSRGGSSYNEQFF.

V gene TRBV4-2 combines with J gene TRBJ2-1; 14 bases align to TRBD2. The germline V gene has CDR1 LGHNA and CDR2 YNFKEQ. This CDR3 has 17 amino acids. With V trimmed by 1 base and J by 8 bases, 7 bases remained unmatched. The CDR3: CASSQVKGTSGGYEQFF. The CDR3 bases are TGTGCCAGCAGCCAAGTAAAGGGGACTAGCGGGGGCTATGAGCAGTTCTTC.

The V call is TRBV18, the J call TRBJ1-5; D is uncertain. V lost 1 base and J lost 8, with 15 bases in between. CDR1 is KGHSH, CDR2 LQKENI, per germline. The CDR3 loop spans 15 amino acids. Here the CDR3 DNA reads TGTGCCAGCTCACCACTTCAAGGGCGTGGAGAGCCCCAGCATTTT. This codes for CASSPLQGRGEPQHF.

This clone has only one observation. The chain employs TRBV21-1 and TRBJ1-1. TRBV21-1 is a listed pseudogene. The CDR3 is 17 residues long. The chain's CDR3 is CASSGRIETNLYTEAFF. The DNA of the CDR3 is TGTGCCAGCAGCGGACGGATCGAAACTAACCTGTACACTGAAGCTTTCTTT.

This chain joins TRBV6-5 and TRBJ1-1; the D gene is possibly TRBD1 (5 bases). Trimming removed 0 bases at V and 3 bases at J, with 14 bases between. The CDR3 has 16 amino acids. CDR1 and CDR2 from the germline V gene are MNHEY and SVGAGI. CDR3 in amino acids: CASSYSPGRVDTEAFF. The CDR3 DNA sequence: TGTGCCAGCAGTTACTCTCCGGGCAGGGTGGACACTGAAGCTTTCTTT.

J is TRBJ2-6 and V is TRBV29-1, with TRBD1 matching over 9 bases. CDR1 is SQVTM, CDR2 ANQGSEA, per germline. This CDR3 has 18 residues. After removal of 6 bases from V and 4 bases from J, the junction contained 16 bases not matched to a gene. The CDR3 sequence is CSVDDSPGQGSGANVLTF. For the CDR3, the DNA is TGCAGCGTCGACGACTCCCCGGGACAGGGCTCCGGGGCCAACGTCCTGACTTTC.

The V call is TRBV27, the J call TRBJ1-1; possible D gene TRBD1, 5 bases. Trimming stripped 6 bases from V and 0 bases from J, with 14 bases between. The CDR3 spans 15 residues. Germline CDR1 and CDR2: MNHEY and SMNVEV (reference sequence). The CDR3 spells CASRLKQVLNTEAFF. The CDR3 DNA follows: TGTGCCAGCAGACTAAAACAGGTGTTGAACACTGAAGCTTTCTTT.

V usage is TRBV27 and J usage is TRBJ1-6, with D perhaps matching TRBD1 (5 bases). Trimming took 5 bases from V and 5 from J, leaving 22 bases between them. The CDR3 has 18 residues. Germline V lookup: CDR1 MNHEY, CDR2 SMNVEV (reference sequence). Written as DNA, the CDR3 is TGTGCCAGCAGTCGTGGGGCAGCCCTCTCGCGTCATAATTCACCCCTCCACTTT. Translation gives CASSRGAALSRHNSPLHF.

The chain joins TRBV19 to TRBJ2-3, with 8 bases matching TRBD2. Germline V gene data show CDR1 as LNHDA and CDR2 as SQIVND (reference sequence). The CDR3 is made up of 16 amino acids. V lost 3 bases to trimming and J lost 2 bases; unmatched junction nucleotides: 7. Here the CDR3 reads CASSMLAGGLTDTQYF. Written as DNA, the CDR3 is TGTGCCAGTAGTATGCTTGCGGGGGGCCTCACAGATACGCAGTATTTT.

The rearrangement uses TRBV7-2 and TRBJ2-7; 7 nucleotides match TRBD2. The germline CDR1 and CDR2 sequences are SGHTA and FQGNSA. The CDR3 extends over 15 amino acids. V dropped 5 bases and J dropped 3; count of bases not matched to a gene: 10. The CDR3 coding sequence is TGTGCCAGCAGCCCGGGGGGACGGTCCTTCTACGAGCAGTACTTC. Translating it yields CASSPGGRSFYEQYF.

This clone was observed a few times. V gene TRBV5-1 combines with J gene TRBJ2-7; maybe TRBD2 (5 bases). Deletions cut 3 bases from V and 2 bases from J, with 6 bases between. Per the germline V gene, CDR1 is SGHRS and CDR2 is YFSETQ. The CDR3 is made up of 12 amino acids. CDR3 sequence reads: CASSSGTYEQYF. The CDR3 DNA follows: TGCGCCAGCAGCTCCGGGACCTACGAGCAGTACTTC.

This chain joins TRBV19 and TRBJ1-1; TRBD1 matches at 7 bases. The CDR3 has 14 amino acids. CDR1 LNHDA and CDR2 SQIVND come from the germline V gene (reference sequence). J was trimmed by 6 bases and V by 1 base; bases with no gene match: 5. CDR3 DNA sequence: TGTGCCAGTAGTATAGGCGACAGGGAATCTGAAGCTTTCTTT. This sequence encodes CASSIGDRESEAFF.

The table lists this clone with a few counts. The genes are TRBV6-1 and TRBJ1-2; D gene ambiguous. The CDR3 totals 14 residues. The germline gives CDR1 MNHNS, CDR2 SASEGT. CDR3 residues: CAVQPRGTNYGYTF. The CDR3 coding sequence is TGTGCAGTGCAGCCGCGGGGTACGAACTATGGCTACACCTTC.

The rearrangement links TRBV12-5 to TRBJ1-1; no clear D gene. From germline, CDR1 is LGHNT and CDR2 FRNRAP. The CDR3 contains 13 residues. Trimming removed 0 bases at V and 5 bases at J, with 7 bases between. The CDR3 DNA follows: TGTGCTAGTGGTTTGGTAGTCGCGACTGAAGCTTTCTTT. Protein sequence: CASGLVVATEAFF.

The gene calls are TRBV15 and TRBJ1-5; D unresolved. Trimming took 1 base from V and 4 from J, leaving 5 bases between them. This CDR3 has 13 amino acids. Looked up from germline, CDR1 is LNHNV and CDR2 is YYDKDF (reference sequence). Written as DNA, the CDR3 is TGTGCCACCAGCAGAGGGGGTAATCAGCCCCAGCATTTT. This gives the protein CATSRGGNQPQHF.

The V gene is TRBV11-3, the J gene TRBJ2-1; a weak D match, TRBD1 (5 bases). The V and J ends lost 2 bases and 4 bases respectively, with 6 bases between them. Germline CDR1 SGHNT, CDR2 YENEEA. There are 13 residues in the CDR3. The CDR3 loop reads CASSLNRYNEQFF. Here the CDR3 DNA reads TGTGCCAGCAGCTTAAACAGGTACAATGAGCAGTTCTTC.